A single sample is the source of the 32 T cell receptor beta chains below, sequenced in a study of control samples from healthy donors and cancer patients. Produced via immunoSEQ multiplex PCR; TCRdb's table is partial and in-frame only. Among approximately 20,000 clones listed, more than 70% were seen once. Material for sequencing was PBMCs. The receptors were sampled from a woman in her 70s with colorectal cancer.

The rearrangement uses TRBV12-3 or TRBV12-4 and TRBJ1-2, with D possibly matching TRBD1 (6 bases). This CDR3 spans 13 amino acids. V lost 7 bases, J lost 6 bases, and 15 bases lay in between. Here the CDR3 DNA reads TGTGCCAGCACCTTCTCCAAGGGGGATGGCTACACCTTC. Translated: CASTFSKGDGYTF.

V and J are TRBV7-2 and TRBJ2-7; no clear D. The V end lost 1 base, the J end lost 2 bases, and 6 bases lay between the germline ends. From germline, CDR1 is SGHTA and CDR2 FQGNSA. This CDR3 has 13 amino acids. CDR3: CASSLGRAYEQYF. The CDR3 DNA reads TGTGCCAGCAGCTTAGGCCGAGCCTACGAGCAGTACTTC.

The chain employs TRBV25-1 and TRBJ1-2, with D perhaps TRBD1 (6 bases). CDR1 and CDR2 from the germline V gene are MGHDK and SYGVNS. V lost 6 bases to trimming and J lost 4 bases, with 12 bases between them. The CDR3 has 13 residues. CDR3 loop: CASRGGLIYGYTF. As DNA, the CDR3 is TGTGCCAGCAGGGGGGGGCTAATCTATGGCTACACCTTC.

The chain links TRBV5-1 to TRBJ2-7; 9 bases are shared with TRBD1. The CDR3 totals 14 residues. Per germline, CDR1 SGHRS and CDR2 YFSETQ. V was pared by 2 bases and J by 6 bases, with 6 bases of the junction left unmatched. DNA of the CDR3: TGCGCCAGCAGCTTTACAGGGGGCCCTCGCGAGCAGTACTTC. This codes for CASSFTGGPREQYF. The full variable domain, with the rest looked up from reference TRBV5-1 and TRBJ2-7, is KAGVTQTPRYLIKTRGQQVTLSCSPISGHRSVSWYQQTPGQGLQFLFEYFSETQRNKGNFPGRFSGRQFSNSRSEMNVSTLELGDSALYLCASSFTGGPREQYFGPGTRLTVT.

The rearrangement links TRBV7-2 to TRBJ2-7, with 8 positions matching TRBD1. The CDR3 length is 14 residues. Looked up from germline, CDR1 is SGHTA and CDR2 is FQGNSA. The trim removed 3 bases at V and 5 bases at J, leaving 6 bases unmatched. This chain's CDR3 is CASSFRQGKDEQYF. Written as DNA, the CDR3 is TGTGCCAGCAGCTTTAGACAGGGGAAAGACGAGCAGTACTTC.

V usage is TRBV5-4 and J usage is TRBJ2-1; 11 nucleotides align to TRBD2. V lost 4 bases to trimming and J lost 7 bases; unmatched junction nucleotides: 13. CDR1 and CDR2 from the germline V gene are SGHNT and YYREEE (reference sequence). The CDR3 runs to 17 residues. DNA of the CDR3: TGTGCCAGCAGCCCCGGTAGTAGCGGGGGGGCGAGGAATGAGCAGTTCTTC. Translating gives CASSPGSSGGARNEQFF.

The rearrangement joins TRBV30 to TRBJ2-1, with TRBD2 matching 14 bases. The ends lost 3 bases at V and 2 bases at J; junction bases unmatched: 15. This CDR3 is 20 amino acids long. CDR1 GTSNPN and CDR2 SVGIG come from the germline V gene (reference sequence). Here the CDR3 reads CAWRLAPGTSGSAAYNEQFF. The CDR3 bases are TGTGCCTGGAGGTTAGCCCCCGGGACTAGCGGGAGTGCTGCCTACAATGAGCAGTTCTTC.

This clone has a single count. V gene TRBV20-1 combines with J gene TRBJ2-5; tentatively, D is TRBD1 (5 bases). The germline CDR1 and CDR2 sequences are DFQATT and SNEGSKA (reference sequence). The V gene lost 7 bases and the J gene lost 5 bases, with 11 bases spanning the gap. CDR3 length: 11 residues. The CDR3: CSEEAGETQYF. The CDR3 nucleotides are TGCAGTGAGGAAGCAGGGGAGACCCAGTACTTC.

The CDR3 nucleotides are TGTGCTAGTGGTTTGGGGGGACGCAATCAGCCCCAGCATTTT. Translated: CASGLGGRNQPQHF. The V and J genes are TRBV12-5 and TRBJ1-5, with D perhaps matching TRBD1 (5 bases). The CDR3 consists of 14 residues. V was pared by 1 base and J by 2 bases, with 6 bases between. Germline V gene lookup returns CDR1 LGHNT and CDR2 FRNRAP. Using reference TRBV12-5 and TRBJ1-5 for the parts outside the CDR3, the full variable domain is DARVTQTPRHKVTEMGQEVTMRCQPILGHNTVFWYRQTMMQGLELLAYFRNRAPLDDSGMPKDRFSAEMPDATLATLKIQPSEPRDSAVYFCASGLGGRNQPQHFGDGTRLSIL.

Remarks on this clone: This sample also contains other DNA sequences that code for the same CDR3. In DNA form, the CDR3 reads TGCAGCGTCCGGGATCACAGGGAGGCCCTGGAGACCCAGTACTTC. It translates to CSVRDHREALETQYF. V and J are TRBV29-1 and TRBJ2-5; D possibly matches TRBD1 or TRBD2 (6 bases each). From germline, CDR1 is SQVTM and CDR2 ANQGSEA. V dropped 6 bases and J dropped 5 bases, with 22 bases sitting between them. The CDR3 is 15 residues long.

This chain connects TRBV5-1 to TRBJ1-2; the D gene is possibly TRBD1 (6 bases). Germline lookup yields CDR1 SGHRS and CDR2 YFSETQ. With 4 bases removed from V and 5 bases from J, the gap between germline ends came to 12 bases. The CDR3 is 13 amino acids. The DNA of the CDR3 is TGCGCCAGCAGCCCAGGGGCAGATTATGGCTACACCTTC. Amino acids: CASSPGADYGYTF.

The genes are TRBV9 and TRBJ2-3, with D perhaps matching TRBD1 (5 bases). CDR3 length equals 15 residues. The germline V gene encodes CDR1 SGDLS and CDR2 YYNGEE. Between the trimmed V and J ends, which lost 4 bases and 5 bases, there was a span of 17 bases. CDR3 in amino acids: CASSPWGRAEDTQYF. CDR3 DNA: TGTGCCAGCAGCCCCTGGGGCAGGGCCGAAGATACGCAGTATTTT.

This sequence joins TRBV7-2 and TRBJ2-3; 11 bases match TRBD2. V trimming: 5 bases; J trimming: 4 bases; junction bases outside the gene matches: 8. Germline values: CDR1 SGHTA, CDR2 FQGNSA. This CDR3 region has 16 residues. The CDR3 region has the DNA TGTGCCAGCAGCATAACTAGCGGGGGACGGGCAGATACGCAGTATTTT. Translating it yields CASSITSGGRADTQYF.

This clone was seen a handful of times. The chain combines TRBV5-4 with TRBJ1-6; tentatively, D is TRBD1 (6 bases). Germline CDR1 reads SGHNT; CDR2 reads YYREEE (reference sequence). The CDR3 runs 16 residues. Trimming shortened V by 4 bases and J by 0 bases, and 11 bases separated the two germline ends. In DNA, the CDR3 is TGTGCCAGCAGCCGGGACACCAGCTCCTATAATTCACCCCTCCACTTT. Translation: CASSRDTSSYNSPLHF.

Only a few counts were recorded for this clone. V and J are TRBV29-1 and TRBJ1-1; tentatively, D is TRBD1 (5 bases). Germline-derived CDR1 and CDR2 are SQVTM and ANQGSEA. The CDR3 contains 13 residues. V dropped 7 bases and J dropped 4 bases, with 16 bases sitting between them. CDR3 bases: TGCAGCGCCTCCTGGGGGGTCGGCACTGAAGCTTTCTTT. Translation gives CSASWGVGTEAFF.

This clone was seen a single time. V is TRBV19 and J is TRBJ1-5; no clear D gene. Germline values: CDR1 LNHDA, CDR2 SQIVND (reference sequence). The CDR3 totals 14 residues. Between the trimmed V and J ends, which lost 7 bases and 8 bases, there was a span of 18 bases. The CDR3 sequence: CASNSRIKSEPQHF. In DNA form, the CDR3 reads TGTGCCAGTAATAGCAGGATAAAATCAGAGCCCCAGCATTTT.

The V call is TRBV6-5, the J call TRBJ2-2, with D perhaps given as TRBD1 or TRBD2 (6 bases each). The germline V gene encodes CDR1 MNHEY and CDR2 SVGAGI. Trimming took off 5 bases at V and 6 bases at J, with 13 bases between the two ends. The CDR3 runs 14 residues. Here the CDR3 DNA reads TGTGCCAGCAGTCAGAGGGGGGCGGCCGGGGAGCTGTTTTTT. It is translated as CASSQRGAAGELFF.

The chain links TRBV9 to TRBJ2-3; TRBD2 might be the D (5 bases). Trimming removed 0 bases from V and 1 base from J, with 9 bases in between. Per germline, CDR1 SGDLS and CDR2 YYNGEE. This CDR3 is 15 amino acids long. CDR3 region: CASSVEEVRTDTQYF. The CDR3 DNA reads as TGTGCCAGCAGCGTAGAGGAGGTTCGCACAGATACGCAGTATTTT.

The chain combines TRBV6-5 with TRBJ1-5; 12 positions agree with TRBD1. The CDR3 has 13 amino acids. Germline V CDR1 and CDR2: MNHEY, SVGAGI. V lost 5 bases to trimming and J lost 10 bases; unmatched junction nucleotides: 3. The CDR3 spells CASSPGQGAPQHF. As DNA, the CDR3 is TGTGCCAGCAGTCCGGGACAGGGGGCTCCCCAGCATTTT.

The chain has TRBV7-2 and TRBJ2-5, with TRBD1 matching 7 bases. Germline CDR1 reads SGHTA; CDR2 reads FQGNSA. The junction had 5 bases not matched to a gene; V was cut back by 5 bases and J by 2 bases. This CDR3 is 14 amino acids long. In DNA form, the CDR3 reads TGTGCCAGCAGCCGGGACAGAAATCAAGAGACCCAGTACTTC. Its protein product is CASSRDRNQETQYF.

In nucleotides, the CDR3 is TGTGCCAGCAGACTTAGGGGGGTAGGCACAGATACGCAGTATTTT. It yields the protein CASRLRGVGTDTQYF. The J gene is TRBJ2-3, the V gene TRBV7-2; D might be TRBD1 or TRBD2, each matching 6 bases. Germline loops: CDR1 SGHTA, CDR2 FQGNSA. The CDR3 consists of 15 residues. V was trimmed by 6 bases and J by 1 base, leaving 14 bases between them.

CDR3 in DNA: TGTGCCAGCAGTTTAGACGGGATCACTGAAGCTTTCTTT. Translating it yields CASSLDGITEAFF. This sequence joins TRBV12-3 or TRBV12-4 and TRBJ1-1; D remains unclear. The CDR3 covers 13 residues. The V end was cut by 1 base, the J end by 4 bases, with 7 bases between.

The chain joins TRBV4-3 to TRBJ2-1; D may be TRBD1 (6 bases). The CDR3 is 15 amino acids. V was cut by 4 bases and J by 3 bases, with 13 bases left in between. Germline V lookup: CDR1 LGHNA, CDR2 YSLEER. CDR3 DNA: TGCGCCAGCAGCCCAACGCGGACAGTCTACAATGAGCAGTTCTTC. It specifies CASSPTRTVYNEQFF.

As concerns this clone: A read error may produce the germline difference seen at one junction end. CDR3 bases: TGTGCCTGGAGTTTACCAAGAGCCGGGACAGGCTTT. Amino acids: CAWSLPRAGTGF. The V gene is TRBV30, the J gene TRBJ1-1, with 8 bases aligning to TRBD1. From germline, CDR1 is GTSNPN and CDR2 SVGIG (reference sequence). This CDR3 comprises 12 residues.

The count of this clone is one. The chain has TRBV3-1 (or the pseudogene TRBV3-2) and TRBJ2-3; D gene ambiguous. Germline CDR1 LGHDT, CDR2 YNNKEL (reference sequence). With 1 base removed from V and 6 bases from J, the gap between germline ends came to 8 bases. This CDR3 spans 13 amino acids. The CDR3 here is CASSQGVSDTQYF. CDR3 DNA sequence: TGTGCCAGCAGCCAAGGGGTGTCGGATACGCAGTATTTT.

The chain employs TRBV12-3 or TRBV12-4 and TRBJ1-1; the D is unclear. The CDR3 is 13 residues long. Trimming left V 2 bases short and J 7 bases short, with 11 bases between. The CDR3 region has the DNA TGTGCCAGCAGTTTAAGCTTTGCCAGTGAAGCTTTCTTT. Residues: CASSLSFASEAFF.

This sequence joins TRBV7-6 and TRBJ1-6; the match to TRBD1 covers 9 bases. Germline loops: CDR1 SGHVS, CDR2 FNYEAQ. V shed 4 bases and J 10 bases; nucleotides not matched to a gene: 8. The CDR3 totals 15 residues. The CDR3 region has the DNA TGTGCCAGCAGCTCCTCCGGGACAGGGATGTCACCCCTCCACTTT. Translation gives CASSSSGTGMSPLHF. The full variable domain, in which reference TRBV7-6 and TRBJ1-6 provide the parts outside the CDR3, is GAGVSQSPRYKVTKRGQDVALRCDPISGHVSLYWYRQALGQGPEFLTYFNYEAQQDKSGLPNDRFSAERPEGSISTLTIQRTEQRDSAMYRCASSSSGTGMSPLHFGNGTRLTVT.

The rearrangement joins TRBV4-1 to TRBJ1-1, with no clear D. CDR1 MGHRA and CDR2 YSYEKL come from the germline V gene. The CDR3 totals 13 residues. Trimming removed 7 bases from V and 1 base from J, with 10 bases in between. This CDR3 reads CASTPTQNTEAFF. In DNA form, the CDR3 reads TGCGCCAGCACCCCTACGCAGAACACTGAAGCTTTCTTT.

The chain employs TRBV20-1 and TRBJ2-1; D is undetermined. V lost 6 bases to trimming and J lost 7 bases, with 7 bases between them. From germline, CDR1 is DFQATT and CDR2 SNEGSKA (reference sequence). The CDR3 covers 10 residues. CDR3: CSAGRNEQFF. In DNA form, the CDR3 reads TGCAGTGCCGGCCGAAATGAGCAGTTCTTC.

The chain joins TRBV5-1 to TRBJ2-1; 11 bases align to TRBD1. This CDR3 region has 15 residues. Germline trimming cut 3 bases from V and 4 bases from J; bases unmatched to any gene: 3. Germline V lookup: CDR1 SGHRS, CDR2 YFSETQ. As DNA, the CDR3 is TGCGCCAGCAGCTCAGGACAGGGGGCATACAATGAGCAGTTCTTC. It codes for CASSSGQGAYNEQFF.

This chain connects TRBV9 to TRBJ1-1; perhaps TRBD1 as D (6 bases). Germline V gene data show CDR1 as SGDLS and CDR2 as YYNGEE. The CDR3 loop spans 16 amino acids. The germline V and J ends were trimmed by 0 bases and 0 bases, with 12 bases remaining between them. The CDR3 reads CASSVDGGAMNTEAFF. DNA of the CDR3: TGTGCCAGCAGCGTAGATGGGGGGGCGATGAACACTGAAGCTTTCTTT.

J is TRBJ2-7 and V is TRBV6-2 or TRBV6-3; 7 bases fit TRBD2. This CDR3 is built from 14 residues. V shed 5 bases, J shed 3 bases, and the junction held 7 bases outside the gene matches. From germline, CDR1 is MNHEY and CDR2 SVGEGT. The CDR3 loop is CASSTGGSLYEQYF. The CDR3 nucleotides are TGTGCCAGCAGTACCGGCGGGAGCCTCTACGAGCAGTACTTC.